This T cell receptor (beta chain) is from a study of blood T cell repertoires in COVID-19 (dated by TCRdb to the early 2020s). Broadly, across the study: Collaborator samples came from the United States, Italy and Spain and covered acute and convalescent phases of COVID-19. The material from the prospective study consisted of cDNA or gDNA derived from T cells, B-cell-depleted T cells, or PBMCs. Deeply sampled blood TCRbeta repertoires from subjects exposed to, actively infected with, or recovered from COVID-19 were included in the dataset. The repertoires were made available in a free public database intended to serve as a resource for research on the immune response to SARS-CoV-2. Samples were obtained from the ongoing ImmuneRACE study (first 160 participants) and from 1,200 or so subjects provided by 6 global collaborators. Sample metadata almost always included a de-identified subject ID, COVID-19 status, age in years and sex. Where HLA class I and class II types were available, the types were taken from metadata supplied by the sample provider, not from assay-based typing.

What the study reported, not specific to this receptor: The quantity of clinical and demographic metadata differed by source and by participant and was supplied without curation.

Participants in the prospective study were aged roughly 18 to 89 years, lived in 24 United States geographic areas, and enrolled through a virtual design. In the prospective study, participants were assigned to cohorts based on the clinical history participants reported in a screening survey and a study questionnaire. Recovered participants in ImmuneRACE Cohort 3 were defined as having two consecutive negative NP/OP PCR tests, clearance from a healthcare professional, or resolution of symptoms. In the prospective study, mobile phlebotomists collected whole blood, serum and a nasopharyngeal or oropharyngeal swab from each participant. Additional blood draws and questionnaires over an approximately 2-month period could optionally be provided by prospective study participants. Before DNA extraction, prospective study blood samples were shipped either frozen or at room temperature. The CDR3 numbers 14 residues from cysteine through phenylalanine. Left in the record is the CDR3 DNA by itself, 42 bases read in frame from the first base. For this chain, trimming is 5 bases at the V end and 0 bases at the J end, and the number of junction bases without a gene match is 4. The germline V gene encodes CDR1 SGHVS and CDR2 FQNEAQ.

TCRbeta CDR3 regions were amplified from genomic DNA by means of the immunoSEQ Assay, a bias-controlled multiplex PCR. For the original study's pipeline: The number of nucleated cells in each sample was estimated from the amplification of reference gene primers within the assay. To quantify the absolute abundance of each unique TCRbeta CDR3 rearrangement, sequence reads were collapsed and filtered. For each sample, productive Simpson clonality was calculated as the square root of Simpson's diversity index over productive rearrangements. Entries here come from immuneACCESS through TCRdb and include only in-frame sequences with V and J called. Some clones fail to appear in such tables; in the studies checked, an unresolved V gene covers under half of the shortfall, and the cause of the remainder is unknown. The DNA gave D and trimming, while V, J and clone size come from that table. For this sample there are some 340,000 clones; around 87% appear just once. The leading ten clones occupy approximately 5.3% of the sample.

In regard to this clone: The target of this receptor is not known. No per-base quality is available; no much larger clone lies one base away.

This chain joins TRBV7-8 to TRBJ2-7, and TRBD1 aligns with 7 junction nucleotides. This clonotype was obtained from a woman in her 30s who had recovered from COVID-19. The sequenced sample consisted of PBMCs or T cells enriched from blood (not recorded which). The DNA sequence follows: TGTGCCAGCAGCCAAAGGGACAGCTCCTACGAGCAGTACTTC. Protein translation: CASSQRDSSYEQYF.